The clone carrying this T cell receptor beta chain was seen at least ten times. Its target is unknown. Quantitative 5'-RACE was performed with molecular barcodes, and it yielded the TCR beta libraries. TCRdb redid the calling of the 5' RACE reads with MiXCR, one entry per CDR3 protein. Seen here are approximately 220,000 distinct CDR3 sequences, about 26% observed once, and the top ten hold under 8%. This entry belongs to a study of CD8 T cells in ankylosing spondylitis. CDR1 SGHTA and CDR2 FQGNSA come from the germline V gene. The length of the CDR3 is 15 residues. The V and J ends lost 3 bases and 6 bases respectively, with 15 bases between them. Whole-study results and caveats: A TCR beta motif made of several highly homologous variants seemed typical of ankylosing spondylitis blood. Disease-linked clones bore a CD8+ phenotype, appearing relatively rarely in peripheral blood. There was reportedly significant enrichment of clones that were disease-linked in matched ankylosing spondylitis synovial fluid.

The receptor's source is a male donor with ankylosing spondylitis or in good health (not recorded which). Input material: blood, either unsorted or a sorted T cell fraction (not recorded which). The chain has TRBV7-2 and TRBJ2-1; no clear D gene. This CDR3 is CASSFGPKPSNEQFF. The CDR3 nucleotides read TGTGCCAGCAGCTTCGGCCCCAAACCATCCAATGAGCAGTTCTTC.